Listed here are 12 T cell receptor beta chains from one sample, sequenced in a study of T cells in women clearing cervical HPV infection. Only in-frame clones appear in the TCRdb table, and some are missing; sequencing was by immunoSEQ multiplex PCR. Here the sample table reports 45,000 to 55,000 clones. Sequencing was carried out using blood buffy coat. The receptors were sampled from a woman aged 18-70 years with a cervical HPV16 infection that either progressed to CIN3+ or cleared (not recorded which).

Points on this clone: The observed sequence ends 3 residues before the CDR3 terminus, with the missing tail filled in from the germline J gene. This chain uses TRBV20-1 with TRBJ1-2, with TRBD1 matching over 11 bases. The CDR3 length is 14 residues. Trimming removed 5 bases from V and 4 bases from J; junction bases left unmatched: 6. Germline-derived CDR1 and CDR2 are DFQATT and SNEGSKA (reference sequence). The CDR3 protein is CSAAGTGGGYGYTF. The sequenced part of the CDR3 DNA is TGCAGTGCTGCCGGGACAGGGGGAGGCTATGGC.

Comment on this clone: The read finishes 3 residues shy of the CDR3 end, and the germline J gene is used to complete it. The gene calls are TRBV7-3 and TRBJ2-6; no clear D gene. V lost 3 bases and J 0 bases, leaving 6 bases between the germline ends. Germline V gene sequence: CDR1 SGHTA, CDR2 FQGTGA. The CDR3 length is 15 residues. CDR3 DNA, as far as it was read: TGTGCCAGCAGCTTGGGCCCCTCTGGGGCCAACGTC. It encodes CASSLGPSGANV. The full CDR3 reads CASSLGPSGANVLTF.

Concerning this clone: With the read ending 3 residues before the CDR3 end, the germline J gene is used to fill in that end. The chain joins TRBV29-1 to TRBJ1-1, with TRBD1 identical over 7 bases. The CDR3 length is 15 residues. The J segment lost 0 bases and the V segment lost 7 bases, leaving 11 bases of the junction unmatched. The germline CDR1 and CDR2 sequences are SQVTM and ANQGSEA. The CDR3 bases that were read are TGCAGCGCGGGAAGACAGGGTCGCATGAACACTGAA. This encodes CSAGRQGRMNTE. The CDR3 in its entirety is CSAGRQGRMNTEAFF.

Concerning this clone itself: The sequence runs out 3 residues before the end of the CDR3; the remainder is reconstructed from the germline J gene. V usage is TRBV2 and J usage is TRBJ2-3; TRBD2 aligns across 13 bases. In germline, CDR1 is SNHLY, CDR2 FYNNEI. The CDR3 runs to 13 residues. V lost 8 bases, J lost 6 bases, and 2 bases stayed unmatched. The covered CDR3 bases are TGTGCCAGCTCGGGACTAGCGGGGGATACG. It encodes CASSGLAGDT. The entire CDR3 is CASSGLAGDTQYF.

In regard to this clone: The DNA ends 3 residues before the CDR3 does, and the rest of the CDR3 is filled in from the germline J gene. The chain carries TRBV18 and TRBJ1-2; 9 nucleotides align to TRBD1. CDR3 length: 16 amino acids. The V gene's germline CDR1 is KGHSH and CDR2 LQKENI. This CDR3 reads CASSPTGTGSTDTYTF. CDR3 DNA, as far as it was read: TGTGCCAGCTCACCGACCGGGACAGGGAGCACAGATACC.

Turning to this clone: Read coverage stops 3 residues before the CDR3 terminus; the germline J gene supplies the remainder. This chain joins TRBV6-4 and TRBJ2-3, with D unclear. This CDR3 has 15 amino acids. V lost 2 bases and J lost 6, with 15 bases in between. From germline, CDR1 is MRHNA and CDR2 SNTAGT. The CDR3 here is CASSDVFGAADTQYF. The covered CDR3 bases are TGTGCCAGCAGTGACGTTTTTGGAGCAGCGGATACG.

The CDR3 DNA, read in part, is TGTGCCAGCAGCCTCGGCTCCTATAATTCACCC. Encoded protein: CASSLGSYNSP. In full, the CDR3 reads CASSLGSYNSPLHF. The V call is TRBV11-3, the J call TRBJ1-6; D is unresolved. The missing CDR3 end, 3 residues past where the read stops, is filled in from the germline J gene. The CDR3 runs 14 residues. Trimming cost V 5 bases and J 0 bases, with 5 bases left between them. Germline CDR1 reads SGHNT; CDR2 reads YENEEA.

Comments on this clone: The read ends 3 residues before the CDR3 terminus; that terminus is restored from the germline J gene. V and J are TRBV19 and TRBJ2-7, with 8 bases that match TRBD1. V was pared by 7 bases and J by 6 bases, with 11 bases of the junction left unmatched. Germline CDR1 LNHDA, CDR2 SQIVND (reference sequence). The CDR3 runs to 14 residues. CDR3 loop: CASTPTGEYGEQYF. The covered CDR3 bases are TGTGCCAGTACCCCGACAGGGGAATACGGCGAG.

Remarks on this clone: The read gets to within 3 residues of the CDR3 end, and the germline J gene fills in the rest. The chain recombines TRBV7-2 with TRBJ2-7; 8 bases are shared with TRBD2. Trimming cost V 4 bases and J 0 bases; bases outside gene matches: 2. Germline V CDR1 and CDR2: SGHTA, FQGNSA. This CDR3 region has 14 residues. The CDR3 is CASSSTSGSYEQYF. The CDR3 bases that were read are TGTGCCAGCAGCTCAACTAGCGGCTCCTACGAG.

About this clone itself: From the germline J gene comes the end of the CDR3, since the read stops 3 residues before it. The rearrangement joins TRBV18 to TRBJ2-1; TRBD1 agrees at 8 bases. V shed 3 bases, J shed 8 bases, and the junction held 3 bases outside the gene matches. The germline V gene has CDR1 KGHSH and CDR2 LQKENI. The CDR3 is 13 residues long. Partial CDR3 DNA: TGTGCCAGCTCACCCGGACAGGGCCATGAG. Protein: CASSPGQGHE. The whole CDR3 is CASSPGQGHEQFF. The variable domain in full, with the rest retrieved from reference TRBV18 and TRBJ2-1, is NAGVMQNPRHLVRRRGQEARLRCSPMKGHSHVYWYRQLPEEGLKFMVYLQKENIIDESGMPKERFSAEFPKEGPSILRIQQVVRGDSAAYFCASSPGQGHEQFFGPGTRLTVL.

The sequenced CDR3 bases are TGCGCCAGCAGCTTCAAAGGGGCGAGCTCCTACAATGAG. Its translation: CASSFKGASSYNE. The complete CDR3 reads CASSFKGASSYNEQFF. The chain employs TRBV5-1 and TRBJ2-1, with D perhaps TRBD1 (5 bases). The read halts 3 residues ahead of the CDR3 end, with the missing end drawn from the germline J gene. Germline CDR1 is SGHRS and CDR2 is YFSETQ. There are 16 residues in the CDR3. Trimming took 2 bases from V and 0 from J, leaving 12 bases between them.

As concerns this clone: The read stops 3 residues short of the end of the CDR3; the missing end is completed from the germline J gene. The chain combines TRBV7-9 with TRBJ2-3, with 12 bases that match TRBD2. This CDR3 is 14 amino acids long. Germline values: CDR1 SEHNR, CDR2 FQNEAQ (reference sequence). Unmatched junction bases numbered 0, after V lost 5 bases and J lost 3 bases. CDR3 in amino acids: CASSTSGGTDTQYF. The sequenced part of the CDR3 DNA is TGTGCCAGCAGCACTAGCGGGGGGACAGATACG.